This T cell receptor (beta chain) was captured in a study of CXCR3-negative and CXCR3-positive naive CD8 T cells (dated by TCRdb to the late 2010s). Some background on the complete study: In total, 130 million to 150 million TRB reads were obtained, or roughly 1.5 +/- 0.3 million reads per library. Naive subsets from 5 or 6 donors and memory cells from 3 donors were included in the TRBV-TRBJ cluster analysis. Diversity and physicochemical repertoire analyses were performed on some eleven donors pooled from two independent experiments.

Turning to this clonotype: Its antigen is not yet known.

Overall study outcomes, separate from this receptor: Freshly isolated PBMCs were used for most assays because CXCR3 expression went down partially after cryopreservation. Comparably high repertoire diversity was found in both naive subsets, whereas much lower repertoire diversity was found in memory CD8+ T cells. Within the same donor, TRBV-TRBJ usage looked similar between naive CXCR3-negative and CXCR3-positive cells, but memory cells had distinct patterns. Compared with CXCR3-negative naive cells, CXCR3-positive naive cells had TRB CDR3s with higher hydrophobicity (lower Kidera factor 4), lower energy, and higher strength and volume indices. Because surface CD5, which is linked to self-reactivity in mice, was comparable between the naive subsets, TCR interaction strength was also inferred from TRB CDR3 physicochemical properties.

CDR1 and CDR2 were assigned from the germline V gene as MDHEN and SYDVKM. Measured from the cysteine to the phenylalanine, the CDR3 is 16 residues long. No DNA appears here. Sequencing took place on a NextSeq 550. The Human TCR Profiling Kit (MiLaboratory) was used to prepare UMI-labeled 5' RACE TRB cDNA libraries. The full amount of extracted RNA was used for cDNA synthesis, and the full amount of resulting cDNA was used for PCR amplification. Libraries were prepared in parallel with an identical number of PCR cycles. The paper's processing steps were these. With a minimum of two reads required per UMI, MIGEC and MiXCR pulled out about 50,000 +/- 10,000 unique UMI-labeled TRB cDNA molecules from each library. On average, around 40,000 +/- 10,000 functional in-frame TRB CDR3 nucleotide clonotypes lacking stop codons were found per library. After downsampling to 5000 UMI-labeled TRB molecules per sample, diversity metrics, including normalized Shannon-Wiener and Chao1, were computed in VDJtools. For the central five CDR3 residues, VDJtools calculated physicochemical properties weighted by clonotype size, namely interaction energy, strength, volume and Kidera factor 4. Through TCRdb reprocessing, the reads give one entry per CDR3 protein sequence; DNA is omitted. Here the V and J calls rest on TCRdb's processing, not on the authors' analysis. The table for this sample lists about 62,000 distinct CDR3 sequences. The top ten clones comprise around 4% of the sample.

For every CD8+ T cell subset, some 310,000 cells were flow-sorted straight into RLT lysis buffer, and each subset was sorted in triplicate. To exclude memory contaminants, naive CD8+ T cells were stringently defined as CD45RO-CCR7+CD27+CD95-. Standard density gradient centrifugation was used to isolate peripheral blood mononuclear cells from buffy coats. Naive CXCR3-negative and CXCR3-positive CD8+ T cells were flow-sorted using a FACSAria III. Total RNA was extracted from sorted cells with an RNeasy Mini Kit. The chain is made from TRBV28 and TRBJ2-7; the TCRdb D gene call, TRBD2, has no DNA to confirm it. Sequenced material: naive CXCR3- CD8+ T cells from blood. The cell subset or site label, as the study defines it: CD45RO-CCR7+CD27+CD95- naive CD8+ T cells lacking CXCR3 (TNR3-). This TCR derives from a human donor in good health. Some clones in this sample may be carry-over from other donors' samples. Here the CDR3 is given as CASSFLSGAAAYEQYF.